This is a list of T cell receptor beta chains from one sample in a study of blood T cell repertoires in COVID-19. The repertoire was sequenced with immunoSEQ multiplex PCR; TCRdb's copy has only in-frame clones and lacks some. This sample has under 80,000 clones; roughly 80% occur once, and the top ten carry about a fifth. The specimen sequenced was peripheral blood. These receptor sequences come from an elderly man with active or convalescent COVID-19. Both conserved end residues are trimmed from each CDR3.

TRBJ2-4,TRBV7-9,ASSPVTGLAKNIQY
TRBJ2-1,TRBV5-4,ASSFNNLAGGDEQF
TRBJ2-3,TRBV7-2,ASSPSASGGGDTQY
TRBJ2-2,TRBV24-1,ATMDAGHPGTGELF
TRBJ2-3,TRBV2,ASSTGISTDTQY
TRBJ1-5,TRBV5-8,ASSLRGGNNQPQH
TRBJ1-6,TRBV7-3,ASSLLVNSPLH
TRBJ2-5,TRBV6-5,ASSYLGQQETQY
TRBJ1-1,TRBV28,ASTARTGKTEAF
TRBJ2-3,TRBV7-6,ASSLGTSGGVTQY
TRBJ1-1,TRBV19,GTRNTEAF
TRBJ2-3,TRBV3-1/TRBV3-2,ASSLLIGEPDTQY
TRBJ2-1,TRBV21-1,ASSKRGTGGNEQF
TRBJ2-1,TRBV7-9,ASSLVVTGEQF
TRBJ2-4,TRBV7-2,ASSSRGGGISKNIQY
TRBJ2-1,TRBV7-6,ASSSGGVKQF
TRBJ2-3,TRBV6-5,ASSYGGLGADTQY
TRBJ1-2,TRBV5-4,ASSPSGAQTSYGYT
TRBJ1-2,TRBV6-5,ASSTRPGGVT
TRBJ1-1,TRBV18,ASSSLTTGQDTEAF
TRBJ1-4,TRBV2,ASSEDRGGIEKLF
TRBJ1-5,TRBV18,ASTGQANNQPQH
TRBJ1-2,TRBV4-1,ASSQMVLTGRGYT
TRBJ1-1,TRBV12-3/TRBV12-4,ASSLSGRRGAF
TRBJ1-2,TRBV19,ASSMSGSDGYT
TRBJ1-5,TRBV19,ASSRGRGGNQPQH
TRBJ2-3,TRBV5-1,ASSLALGQGSSF
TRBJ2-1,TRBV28,AGGGLAGSEQF
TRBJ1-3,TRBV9,ASSVGPVSGNTIY
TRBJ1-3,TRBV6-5,ASSTGEAGNTIY
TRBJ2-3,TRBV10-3,AISDGQDTDTQY
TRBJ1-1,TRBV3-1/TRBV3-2,ASSQKADQWTLATEAF
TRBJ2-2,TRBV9,ASSVVPGVGGELF
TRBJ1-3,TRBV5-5,ASRSGGVDTGNTIY
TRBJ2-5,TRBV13,ASSLNRGLSETQY
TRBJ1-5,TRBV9,ASSVDAYSNQPQH
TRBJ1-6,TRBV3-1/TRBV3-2,ASGTGVYSPLH
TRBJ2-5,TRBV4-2,ASSQSGGQETQY
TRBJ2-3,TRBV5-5,ASTFLRGGTDTQY
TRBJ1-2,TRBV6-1,ASSDQPGQGYNGYT
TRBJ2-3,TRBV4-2,ASSPLAGGPGTDTQY
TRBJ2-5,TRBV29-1,SVGHDLETQY
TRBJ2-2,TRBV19,ASSIDLGRGGELF
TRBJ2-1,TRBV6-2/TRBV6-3,ASSYRGLADYNEQF
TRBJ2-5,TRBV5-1,ASSLGQGYQETQY
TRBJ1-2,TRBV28,ASSLSPGIYGYT
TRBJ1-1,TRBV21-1,ASRQGQNTEAF
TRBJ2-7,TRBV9,ASSASGGAYEQY
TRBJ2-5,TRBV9,ASSVEGGYFETQY
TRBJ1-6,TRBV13,ASSRGGGNSPLH
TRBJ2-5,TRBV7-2,ASSPRTSLD
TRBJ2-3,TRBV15,ATSRGRTSTDTQY
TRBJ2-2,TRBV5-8,ASSLTPGGNTGELF
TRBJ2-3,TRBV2,ASSAPQGLAGSPDTQY
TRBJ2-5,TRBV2,ASSELAGVETQY
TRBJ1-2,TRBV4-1,ASSQDGDRLGYGYT